This record concerns one TCR beta chain sequence. Sequencing used immunoSEQ multiplex PCR; TCRdb keeps in-frame clones, though not all of them. The data hold approximately 150,000 clones, with more than 75% observed a single time. This sample is part of a study of blood T cell repertoires in COVID-19. Turning to the study itself: The United States, Italy and Spain provided the acute and convalescent COVID-19 samples. Nucleic acid was either cDNA or gDNA, and it came from T cells, B-cell-depleted T cells, or PBMCs.

This CDR3 comprises 13 residues. Germline values: CDR1 SGHTA, CDR2 FQGTGA. The V gene lost 1 base and the J gene lost 5 bases, with 9 bases spanning the gap. The chain recombines TRBV7-3 with TRBJ2-7; D is ambiguous. This TCR derives from a man aged 60 to 69 with acute or convalescent COVID-19. Sequenced sample: peripheral blood. DNA of the CDR3: TGTGCCAGCAGCTTAAATAACGCGGACGAGCAGTACTTC. The encoded protein is CASSLNNADEQYF.